These T cell receptor beta chains were read from a single sample in a study of regulatory T cells in long-lasting Graves disease. TCRdb reprocessed the multiplex PCR reads via MiXCR and lists one record per CDR3 protein. The data contain about 220,000 distinct CDR3 sequences, roughly 19% of them singletons. These same data were also listed under a study on T cells in Graves' hyperthyroidism and ophthalmopathy.

The specimen comprised peripheral blood mononuclear cells (PBMCs), sampled at new diagnosis, from a patient treated with antithyroid drugs. The source of these receptors is a young woman with Graves disease. CDR3s leave out the opening cysteine and the closing phenylalanine or tryptophan. D genes are given only for firm matches. Size is stated for part of the rows, as once, few or many counts, or as a class when the clone is expanded.

v_call	clone_size	j_call	d_call	cdr3_aa
TRBV6-2/TRBV6-3	many	TRBJ1-4	.	ASTFRGSANEKLF
TRBV5-4	few	TRBJ1-6	.	ASSFWNFNSPLH
TRBV7-9	many	TRBJ2-7	TRBD1	ASSFFRQGSEQY
TRBV19	many	TRBJ2-1	TRBD1	ASSTYRDRSYNEQF
TRBV7-9	.	TRBJ2-3	.	ASRQSLTDTQY
TRBV30	.	TRBJ2-1	TRBD1	AWSGDRGTYNEQF
TRBV9	many	TRBJ1-6	.	ASSVATREAGSPLH
TRBV18	many	TRBJ1-2	.	ASSPPSGGAGSYT
TRBV2	many	TRBJ2-7	.	ASSAGTDAYEQY
TRBV28	many	TRBJ1-1	TRBD1	ANRGSGTEAF
TRBV6-1	many	.	TRBD2	ASSAWGGQETQY
TRBV6-5	many	TRBJ1-1	TRBD1	ASSYGTGAANTEAF
TRBV7-9	many	TRBJ2-1	.	ASSKTNNEQF
TRBV20-1	many	TRBJ2-3	.	SARGNGDTQY
TRBV15	once	TRBJ1-1	.	ATSRERGHEAF